This T cell receptor (beta chain) was profiled in a study of beta chain features in type 1 diabetes. The overall study: Across every sample, 85 million to 120 million sorted cells were examined in total.

The CDR3 length is 14 residues. The V gene lost 6 bases and the J gene lost 7 bases, with 19 bases spanning the gap. Per germline, CDR1 MNHEY and CDR2 SMNVEV (reference sequence). The authors took one heparinised blood draw, averaging roughly 120 mL, from each donor. The isolated RNA, all of it, was reverse transcribed, so expressed TCRB transcripts were what got sequenced. It was found that naive, central memory and regulatory T cell samples averaged about 3.5 million reads. The data were produced by immunoSEQ multiplex PCR, yet TCRdb's version contains in-frame clones alone and is incomplete. This table holds 400,000 to 600,000 clones, over 25% found once.

Sequenced input: naive CD4+ T cells from blood. This sequence joins TRBV27 and TRBJ2-7, with D perhaps matching TRBD1 (5 bases). The sequence derives from a man between 18 and 35 years old in good health. The CDR3, as DNA: TGTGCCAGCAGAGCAGGGTTTTACGCGGAAGAGCAGTACTTC. Amino acid sequence: CASRAGFYAEEQYF.